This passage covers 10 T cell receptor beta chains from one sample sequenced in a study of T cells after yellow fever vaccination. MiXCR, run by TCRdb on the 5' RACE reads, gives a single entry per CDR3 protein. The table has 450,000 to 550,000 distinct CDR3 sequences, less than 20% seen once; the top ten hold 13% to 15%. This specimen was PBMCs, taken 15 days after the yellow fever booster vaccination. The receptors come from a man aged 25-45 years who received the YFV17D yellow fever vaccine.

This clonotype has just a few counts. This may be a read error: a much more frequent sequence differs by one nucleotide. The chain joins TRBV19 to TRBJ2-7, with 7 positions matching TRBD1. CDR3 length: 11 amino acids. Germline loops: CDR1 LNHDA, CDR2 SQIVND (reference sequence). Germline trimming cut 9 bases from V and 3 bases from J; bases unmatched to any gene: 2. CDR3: CASGQDYEQYF. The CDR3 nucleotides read TGTGCCAGCGGACAGGACTACGAGCAGTACTTC. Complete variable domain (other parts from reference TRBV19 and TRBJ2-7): DGGITQSPKYLFRKEGQNVTLSCEQNLNHDAMYWYRQDPGQGLRLIYYSQIVNDFQKGDIAEGYSVSREKKESFPLTVTSAQKNPTAFYLCASGQDYEQYFGPGTRLTVT.

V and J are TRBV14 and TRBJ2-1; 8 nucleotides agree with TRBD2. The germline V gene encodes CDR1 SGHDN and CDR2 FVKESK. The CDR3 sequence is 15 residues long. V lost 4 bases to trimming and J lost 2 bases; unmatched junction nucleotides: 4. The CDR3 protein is CASSLSGTAYNEQFF. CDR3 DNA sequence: TGTGCCAGCAGCCTTAGCGGGACTGCCTACAATGAGCAGTTCTTC.

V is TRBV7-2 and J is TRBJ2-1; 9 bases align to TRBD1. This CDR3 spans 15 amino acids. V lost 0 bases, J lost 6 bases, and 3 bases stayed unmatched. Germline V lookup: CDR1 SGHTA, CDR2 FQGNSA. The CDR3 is CASSLAGQGRNEQFF. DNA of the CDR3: TGTGCCAGCAGCTTAGCGGGACAGGGTCGCAATGAGCAGTTCTTC.

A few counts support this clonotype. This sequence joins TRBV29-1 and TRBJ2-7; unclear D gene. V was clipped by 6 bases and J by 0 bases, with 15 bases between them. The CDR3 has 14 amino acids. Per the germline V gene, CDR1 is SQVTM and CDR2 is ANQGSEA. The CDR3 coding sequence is TGCAGCGTCGTAATTAGCCGGAGCTCCTACGAGCAGTACTTC. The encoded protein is CSVVISRSSYEQYF.

The CDR3 sequence: CASSLDGRVQETQYF. In DNA form, the CDR3 reads TGTGCCAGCAGCTTAGACGGCAGGGTCCAAGAGACCCAGTACTTC. V usage is TRBV7-2 and J usage is TRBJ2-5; TRBD1 is a possible D gene (5 bases). The germline CDR1 and CDR2 sequences are SGHTA and FQGNSA. V lost 1 base and J 1 base, leaving 10 bases between the germline ends. This CDR3 has 15 amino acids.

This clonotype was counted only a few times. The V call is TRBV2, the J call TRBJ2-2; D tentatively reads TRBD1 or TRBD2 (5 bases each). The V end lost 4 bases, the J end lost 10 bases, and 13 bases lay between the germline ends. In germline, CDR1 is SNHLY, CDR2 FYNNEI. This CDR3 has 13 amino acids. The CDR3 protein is CASSGPGPSELFF. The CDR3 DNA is TGTGCCAGCAGTGGCCCGGGACCCTCGGAGCTGTTTTTT. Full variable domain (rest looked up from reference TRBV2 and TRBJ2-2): EPEVTQTPSHQVTQMGQEVILRCVPISNHLYFYWYRQILGQKVEFLVSFYNNEISEKSEIFDDQFSVERPDGSNFTLKIRSTKLEDSAMYFCASSGPGPSELFFGEGSRLTVL.

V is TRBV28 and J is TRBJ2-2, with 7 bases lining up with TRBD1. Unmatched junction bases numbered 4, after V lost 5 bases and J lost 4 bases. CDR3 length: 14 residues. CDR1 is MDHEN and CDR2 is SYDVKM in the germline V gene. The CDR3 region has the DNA TGTGCCAGCAGTCCGACAGGGACCACCGGGGAGCTGTTTTTT. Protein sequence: CASSPTGTTGELFF.

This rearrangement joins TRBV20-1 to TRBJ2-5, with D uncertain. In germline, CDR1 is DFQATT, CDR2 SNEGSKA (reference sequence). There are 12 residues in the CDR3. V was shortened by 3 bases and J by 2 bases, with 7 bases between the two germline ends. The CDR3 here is CSARIQQETQYF. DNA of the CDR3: TGCAGTGCTAGGATCCAACAAGAGACCCAGTACTTC.

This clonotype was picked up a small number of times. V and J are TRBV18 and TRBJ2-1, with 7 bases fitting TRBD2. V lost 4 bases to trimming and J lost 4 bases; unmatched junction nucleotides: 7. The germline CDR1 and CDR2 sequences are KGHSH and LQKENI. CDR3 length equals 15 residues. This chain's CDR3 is CASSLQGLGYNEQFF. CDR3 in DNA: TGTGCCAGCTCACTTCAAGGACTAGGGTACAATGAGCAGTTCTTC. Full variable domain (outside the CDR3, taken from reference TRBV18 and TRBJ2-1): NAGVMQNPRHLVRRRGQEARLRCSPMKGHSHVYWYRQLPEEGLKFMVYLQKENIIDESGMPKERFSAEFPKEGPSILRIQQVVRGDSAAYFCASSLQGLGYNEQFFGPGTRLTVL.

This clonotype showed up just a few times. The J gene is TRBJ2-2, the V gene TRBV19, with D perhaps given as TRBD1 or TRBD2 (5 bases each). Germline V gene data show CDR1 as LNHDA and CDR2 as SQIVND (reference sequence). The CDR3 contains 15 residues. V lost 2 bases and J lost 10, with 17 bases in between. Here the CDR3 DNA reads TGTGCCAGTAGTATATCCCGGGGCCCACCCCAGGAGCTGTTTTTT. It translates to CASSISRGPPQELFF. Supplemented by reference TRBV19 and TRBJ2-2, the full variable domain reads DGGITQSPKYLFRKEGQNVTLSCEQNLNHDAMYWYRQDPGQGLRLIYYSQIVNDFQKGDIAEGYSVSREKKESFPLTVTSAQKNPTAFYLCASSISRGPPQELFFGEGSRLTVL.